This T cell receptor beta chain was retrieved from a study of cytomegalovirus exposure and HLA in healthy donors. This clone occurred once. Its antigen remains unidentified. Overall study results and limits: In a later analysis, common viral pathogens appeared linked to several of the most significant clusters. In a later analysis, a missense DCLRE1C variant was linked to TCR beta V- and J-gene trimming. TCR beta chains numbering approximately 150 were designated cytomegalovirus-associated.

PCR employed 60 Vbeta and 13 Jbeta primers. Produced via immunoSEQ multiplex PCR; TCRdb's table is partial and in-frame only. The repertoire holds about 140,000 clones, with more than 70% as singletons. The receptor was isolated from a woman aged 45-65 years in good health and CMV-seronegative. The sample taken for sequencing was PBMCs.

The CDR3, as DNA: TGTGCCAGCAGCTTAATCCAGTACAATGAGCAGTTCTTC. Residues: CASSLIQYNEQFF. This sequence joins TRBV7-3 and TRBJ2-1; D is unresolved. Trimming removed 1 base from V and 4 bases from J, with 5 bases in between. CDR3 size: 13 residues. CDR1 is SGHTA and CDR2 is FQGTGA in the germline V gene.